This T cell receptor (beta chain) was found in a study of metastatic and nonmetastatic thyroid tumors (dated by TCRdb to the early 2020s). For the study in its entirety: For patients with malignant and with benign thyroid disease, the researchers compared repertoires between peripheral blood samples and tumor or nodule tissue samples. What the authors observed across the whole study: TCR beta diversity was reported as significantly higher in malignant tumors than in benign nodules, in both blood and tumor samples.

None of the patients had been given any treatment before thyroid surgery. Using T-cell receptor beta sequencing, the study looked back at clinical samples from patients collected from about 2011 to 2019. Within its sample, this clone is medium-sized (0.01 to 0.1%). Its antigen specificity is not known. No much larger clonotype is one base removed from it; base qualities were not supplied. Library construction relied on PCR. The sample was run on an Illumina HiSeq 4000. The TCR beta-chain CDR3 region of each patient was profiled by high-throughput sequencing. From the authors' description of their analysis: The researchers built a classifier to tell apart papillary thyroid cancer patients with distant metastasis, based on CDR3 differences among clinicopathological groups. The Shannon index was used to assess repertoire diversity, and the Morisita-Horn index was used to assess tumor-blood repertoire similarity. TCRdb applied fastp at Q25 and MiXCR to the public reads, then kept only in-frame beta chains. The V and J calls and clone size are TCRdb's, not the authors'. Across this sample there are around 30,000 clones, with 23% seen only once. 2.4% of the sample is held by the ten biggest clonotypes.

The cysteine opens and the phenylalanine closes a CDR3 of 16 amino acids. Only CDR3 DNA is held: 48 bases, read in frame from base 1. The germline V gene yields MDHEN for CDR1 and SYDVKM for CDR2. V loses 4 bases, J loses 0 bases, and the germline ends lie 13 bases apart. The sequenced material came from blood. This receptor was obtained from a female donor with papillary thyroid cancer or a benign thyroid nodule (not recorded which). Some clones in this sample may be carry-over from other donors' samples. The chain couples TRBV28 to TRBJ2-1; no D gene call is confident. The CDR3: CASSSPPGSSYNEQFF. The nucleotides read TGTGCCAGCAGTTCTCCGCCGGGTAGCTCCTACAATGAGCAGTTCTTC. The full variable domain, completed from the reference TRBV28 and TRBJ2-1 proteins outside the CDR3, reads DVKVTQSSRYLVKRTGEKVFLECVQDMDHENMFWYRQDPGLGLRLIYFSYDVKMKEKGDIPEGYSVSREKKERFSLILESASTNQTSMYLCASSSPPGSSYNEQFFGPGTRLTVL.